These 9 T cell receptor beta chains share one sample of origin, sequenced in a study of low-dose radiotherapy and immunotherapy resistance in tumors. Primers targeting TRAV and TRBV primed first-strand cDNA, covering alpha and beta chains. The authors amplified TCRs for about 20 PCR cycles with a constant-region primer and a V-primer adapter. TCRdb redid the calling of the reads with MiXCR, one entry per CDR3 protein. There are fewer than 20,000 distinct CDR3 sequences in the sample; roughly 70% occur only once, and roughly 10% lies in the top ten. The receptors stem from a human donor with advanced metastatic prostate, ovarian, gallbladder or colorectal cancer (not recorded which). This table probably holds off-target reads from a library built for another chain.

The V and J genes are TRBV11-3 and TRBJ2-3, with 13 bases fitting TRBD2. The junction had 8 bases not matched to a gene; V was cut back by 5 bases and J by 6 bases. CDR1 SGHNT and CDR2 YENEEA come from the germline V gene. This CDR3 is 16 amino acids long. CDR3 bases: TGTGCCAGCAGCCCCCCCTCGACTAGCGGGAGGGATACGCAGTATTTT. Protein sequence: CASSPPSTSGRDTQYF.

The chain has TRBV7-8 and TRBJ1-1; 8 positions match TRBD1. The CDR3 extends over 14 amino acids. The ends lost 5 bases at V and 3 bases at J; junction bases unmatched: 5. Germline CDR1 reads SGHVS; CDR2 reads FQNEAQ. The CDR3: CASSPWTGYTEAFF. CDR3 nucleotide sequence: TGTGCCAGCAGCCCATGGACAGGGTACACTGAAGCTTTCTTT.

CDR3 DNA sequence: TGTGCCAGCAGAATGGGGGGTGGCGATGAGCAGTTCTTC. Its translation is CASRMGGGDEQFF. V usage is TRBV28 and J usage is TRBJ2-1, with a possible D match to TRBD2 (6 bases). The germline V and J ends were trimmed by 6 bases and 8 bases, with 14 bases remaining between them. Germline V gives CDR1 MDHEN, CDR2 SYDVKM. The CDR3 has 13 amino acids.

The CDR3: CASSLGRGPWNEQFF. For the CDR3, the DNA is TGTGCCAGCAGTCTGGGGCGGGGGCCCTGGAATGAGCAGTTCTTC. V is TRBV6-4 and J is TRBJ2-1; D might be TRBD2 (7 bases). Germline-derived CDR1 and CDR2 are MRHNA and SNTAGT. The CDR3 has 15 residues. Trimming stripped 5 bases from V and 7 bases from J, with 18 bases between.

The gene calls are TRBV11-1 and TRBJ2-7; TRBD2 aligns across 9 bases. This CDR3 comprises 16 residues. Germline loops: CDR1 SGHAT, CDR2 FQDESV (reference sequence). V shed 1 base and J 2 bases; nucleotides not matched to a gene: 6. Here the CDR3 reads CASSLGRTSVTYEQYF. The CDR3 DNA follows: TGTGCCAGCAGCTTAGGTCGGACTAGCGTGACCTACGAGCAGTACTTC.

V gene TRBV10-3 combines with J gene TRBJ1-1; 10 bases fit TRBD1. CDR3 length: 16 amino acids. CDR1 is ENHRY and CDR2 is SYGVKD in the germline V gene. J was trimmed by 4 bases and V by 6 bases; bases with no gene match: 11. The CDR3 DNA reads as TGTGCCATCAGCCGCGGACAGGGGGGGTTGGGCACTGAAGCTTTCTTT. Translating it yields CAISRGQGGLGTEAFF.

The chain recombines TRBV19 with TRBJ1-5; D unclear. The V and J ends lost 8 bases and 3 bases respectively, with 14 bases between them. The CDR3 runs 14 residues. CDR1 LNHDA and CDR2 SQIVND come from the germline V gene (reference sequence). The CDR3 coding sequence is TGTGCCAGTGCTCCCGGCCTACTCAATCAGCCCCAGCATTTT. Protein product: CASAPGLLNQPQHF. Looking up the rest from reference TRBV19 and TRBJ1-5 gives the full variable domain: DGGITQSPKYLFRKEGQNVTLSCEQNLNHDAMYWYRQDPGQGLRLIYYSQIVNDFQKGDIAEGYSVSREKKESFPLTVTSAQKNPTAFYLCASAPGLLNQPQHFGDGTRLSIL.

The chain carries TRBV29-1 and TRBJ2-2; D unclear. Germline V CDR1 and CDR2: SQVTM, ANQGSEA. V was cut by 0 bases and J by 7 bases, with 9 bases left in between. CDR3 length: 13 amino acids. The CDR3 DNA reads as TGCAGCGTTGAAGATCCCCTCGTCGGGGAGCTGTTTTTT. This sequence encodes CSVEDPLVGELFF.

The DNA of the CDR3 is TGTGCCAGCAGCTCGGGACAGGGTGAGACAGATACGCAGTATTTT. It encodes CASSSGQGETDTQYF. The rearrangement links TRBV6-2 or TRBV6-3 to TRBJ2-3; TRBD1 matches at 9 bases. V shed 6 bases, J shed 3 bases, and the junction held 7 bases outside the gene matches. The CDR3 length is 15 residues. Looked up from germline, CDR1 is MNHEY and CDR2 is SVGEGT.